This is a list of T cell receptor beta chains from one sample in a study of TIL therapy for anti-PD-1-resistant metastatic lung cancer. Assay: immunoSEQ multiplex PCR; the TCRdb copy retains only in-frame clones and omits some. The sample contains about 50,000 clones, 65% to 80% of which appear only once. The material sequenced was tumor tissue, taken at baseline. The receptors originated from a person aged 25-85 years with non-small cell lung cancer. The conserved cysteine and the conserved F or W are not part of the CDR3 here. Size tells how often a clone was seen (once, few, many) or the class of an expanded clone, and some rows leave it out.

TRBJ1-2	.	TRBV19	ASYDTGRDYGYT
TRBJ2-2	.	TRBV2	ASSPTARRTGELF
TRBJ1-5	once	TRBV5-1	ASSRTGDQPQH
TRBJ2-1	.	TRBV25-1	ASSDGQIRGEQF
TRBJ1-2	.	TRBV19	ASQDSNYGYT
TRBJ2-1	few	TRBV25-1	ASSDRVNEQF
TRBJ2-1	.	TRBV11-2	ASSITGLINEQF
TRBJ1-1	.	TRBV2	ASSIRSGTNTEAF
TRBJ2-2	.	TRBV7-2	ASRLAGELF
TRBJ2-7	.	TRBV7-3	ASSLGGGNEQY
TRBJ2-2	.	TRBV15	ATSRDSGELF
TRBJ2-2	.	TRBV5-1	ASNAYGQGATGELF
TRBJ2-2	.	TRBV7-9	ASSLEGALNTGELF
TRBJ1-3	.	TRBV18	ASSRERDIGNTIY
TRBJ1-2	.	TRBV7-2	ASSFGIRQAANYGYT
TRBJ2-1	once	TRBV7-8	ASSSPGASSYNEQF
TRBJ2-7	.	TRBV2	ASKWNEQY
TRBJ1-5	.	TRBV6-4	ASSDRTGGNQPQH
TRBJ2-7	.	TRBV6-5	ASRGQGGEQY
TRBJ2-7	.	TRBV7-9	ASSLDYYRGHEQY